The clone carrying this T cell receptor (beta chain) was counted ten times or more. Its specificity is not known. The data belong to a study of T cells in Graves' hyperthyroidism and ophthalmopathy. Study-level points and caveats: It was a median about seven months before onset that the model predicted ophthalmopathy.

Template material for amplifying TCR beta CDR3 regions consisted of RNA transcripts. Initially, a first-round RT-PCR of the TCR CDR3 employed the HTBI primer set. TCRdb re-derived calls from the multiplex PCR reads in MiXCR, one entry per CDR3 protein. The data hold more than 450,000 distinct CDR3 sequences, with 13% to 15% observed a single time. The specimen sequenced was blood. The origin of this receptor is a woman in her thirties or forties with Graves' hyperthyroidism.

DNA of the CDR3: TGCGCCAGCAGCTTCACGGGAGGGACCCCGAACACCGGGGAGCTGTTTTTT. This translates into CASSFTGGTPNTGELFF. The chain employs TRBV5-1 and TRBJ2-2; 8 positions agree with TRBD2. V was pared by 2 bases and J by 0 bases, with 6 bases of the junction left unmatched. The CDR3 extends over 17 amino acids. Per germline, CDR1 SGHRS and CDR2 YFSETQ.